The sequence of this T cell receptor beta chain was determined in a study of T cell responses to AZD1222 COVID-19 vaccine. In the case of this clone: Its target is unknown.

V trimming: 4 bases; J trimming: 0 bases; junction bases outside the gene matches: 4. Germline CDR1 reads SGHRS; CDR2 reads YFSETQ. CDR3 length equals 14 residues. Produced via immunoSEQ multiplex PCR; TCRdb's table is partial and in-frame only. Here the sample spans about 130,000 clones, about 92% being singletons. Whole-study findings and limits: Females made up more of the donors, who were largely white British, and clonal diversity may have come out too low. A rise in Spike-specific TCR breadth and depth followed two AZD1222 doses. Only five or six individuals given AZD1222 were seropositive at baseline. Unmutated variant regions are reportedly the target of nearly half of TCRs that are spike-specific.

The sequence was collected from an adult in good health. Here the sequenced sample was peripheral blood, taken on day 0 of MenACWY control vaccination. V gene TRBV5-1 combines with J gene TRBJ2-7, with TRBD2 matching over 7 bases. The CDR3 sequence is CASSVGLSSYEQYF. The CDR3 DNA reads TGCGCCAGCAGCGTGGGACTAAGCTCCTACGAGCAGTACTTC.